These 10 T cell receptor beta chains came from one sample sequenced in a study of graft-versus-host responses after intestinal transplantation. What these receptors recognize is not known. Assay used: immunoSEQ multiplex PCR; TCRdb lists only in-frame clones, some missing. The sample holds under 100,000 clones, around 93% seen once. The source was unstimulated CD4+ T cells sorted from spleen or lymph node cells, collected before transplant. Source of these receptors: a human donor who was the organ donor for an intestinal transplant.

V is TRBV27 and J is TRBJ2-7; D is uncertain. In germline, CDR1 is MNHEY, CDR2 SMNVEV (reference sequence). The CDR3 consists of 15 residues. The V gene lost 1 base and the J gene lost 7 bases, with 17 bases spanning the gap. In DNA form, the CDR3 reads TGTGCCAGCAGTTTATTGTCCCCAATCCCTGGAGAGCAGTACTTC. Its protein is CASSLLSPIPGEQYF.

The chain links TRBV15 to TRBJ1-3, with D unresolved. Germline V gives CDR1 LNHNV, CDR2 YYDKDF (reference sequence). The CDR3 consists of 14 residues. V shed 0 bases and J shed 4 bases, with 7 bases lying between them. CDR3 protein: CATSRDPRGNTIYF. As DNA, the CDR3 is TGTGCCACCAGCAGAGATCCCCGGGGAAACACCATATATTTT.

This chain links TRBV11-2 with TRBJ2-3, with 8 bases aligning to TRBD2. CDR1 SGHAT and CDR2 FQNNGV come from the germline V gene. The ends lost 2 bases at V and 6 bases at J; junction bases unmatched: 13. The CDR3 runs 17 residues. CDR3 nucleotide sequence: TGTGCCAGCAGCTTAACCGCCCCGGGCGGGGGGCGGGATACGCAGTATTTT. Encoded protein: CASSLTAPGGGRDTQYF.

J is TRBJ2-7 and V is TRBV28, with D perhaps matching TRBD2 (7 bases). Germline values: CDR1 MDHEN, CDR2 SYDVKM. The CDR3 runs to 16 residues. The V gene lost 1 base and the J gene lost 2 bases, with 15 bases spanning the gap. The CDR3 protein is CASSLLGGGPTYEQYF. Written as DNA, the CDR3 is TGTGCCAGCAGTTTATTGGGGGGGGGCCCCACCTACGAGCAGTACTTC.

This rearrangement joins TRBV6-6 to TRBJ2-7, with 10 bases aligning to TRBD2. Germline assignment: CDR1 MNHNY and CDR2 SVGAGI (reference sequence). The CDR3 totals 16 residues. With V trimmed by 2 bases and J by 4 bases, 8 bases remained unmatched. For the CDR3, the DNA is TGTGCCAGCAGTTACGCTGAACTAGCGGGGACTTACGAGCAGTACTTC. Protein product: CASSYAELAGTYEQYF.

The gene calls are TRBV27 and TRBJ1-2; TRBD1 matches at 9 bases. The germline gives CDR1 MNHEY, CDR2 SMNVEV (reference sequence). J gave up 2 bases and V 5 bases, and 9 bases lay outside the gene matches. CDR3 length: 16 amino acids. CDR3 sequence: CASSLLGTGKNYGYTF. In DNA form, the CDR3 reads TGTGCCAGCAGTCTACTCGGGACAGGGAAAAACTATGGCTACACCTTC.

This CDR3 reads CASSLLSSGNTIYF. The DNA for the CDR3 is TGTGCCAGCAGCCTTCTATCCTCCGGAAACACCATATATTTT. V gene TRBV7-9 combines with J gene TRBJ1-3; D unclear. Trimming took off 5 bases at V and 4 bases at J, with 12 bases between the two ends. The CDR3 runs to 14 residues. Germline values: CDR1 SEHNR, CDR2 FQNEAQ (reference sequence).

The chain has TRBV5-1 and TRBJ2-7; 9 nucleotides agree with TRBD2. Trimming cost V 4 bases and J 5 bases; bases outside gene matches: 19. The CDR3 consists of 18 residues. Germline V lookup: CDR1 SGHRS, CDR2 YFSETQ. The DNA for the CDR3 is TGCGCCAGCAGCCGACCCCCTGAGCGGGGGGCAGCCGGGAACGAGCAGTACTTC. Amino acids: CASSRPPERGAAGNEQYF.

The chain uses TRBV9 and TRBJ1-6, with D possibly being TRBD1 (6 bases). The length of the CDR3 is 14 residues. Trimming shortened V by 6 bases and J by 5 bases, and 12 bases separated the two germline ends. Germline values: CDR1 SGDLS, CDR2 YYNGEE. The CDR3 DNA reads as TGTGCCAGCACGGACAGAACGAATAATTCACCCCTCCACTTT. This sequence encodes CASTDRTNNSPLHF.

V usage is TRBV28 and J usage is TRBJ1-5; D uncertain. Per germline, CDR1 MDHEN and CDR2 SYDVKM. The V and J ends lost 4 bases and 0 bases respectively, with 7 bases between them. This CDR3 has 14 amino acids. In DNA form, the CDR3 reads TGTGCCAGCAGTTCTCTATCTAGCAATCAGCCCCAGCATTTT. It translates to CASSSLSSNQPQHF.